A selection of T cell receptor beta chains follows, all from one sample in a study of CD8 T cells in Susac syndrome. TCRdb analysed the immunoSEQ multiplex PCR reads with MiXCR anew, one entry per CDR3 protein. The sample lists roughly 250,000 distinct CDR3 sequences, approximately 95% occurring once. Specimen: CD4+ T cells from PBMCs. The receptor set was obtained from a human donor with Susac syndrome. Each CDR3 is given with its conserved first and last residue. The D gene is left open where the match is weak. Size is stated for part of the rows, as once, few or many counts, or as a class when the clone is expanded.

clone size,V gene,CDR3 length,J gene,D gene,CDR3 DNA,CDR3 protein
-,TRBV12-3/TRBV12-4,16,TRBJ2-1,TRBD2,TGTGCCAGCAGCTGGTCGGCGGGAGCAAACTACAATGAGCAGTTCTTC,CASSWSAGANYNEQFF
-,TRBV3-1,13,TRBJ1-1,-,TGTGCCAGCAGCCAAGGACGGTACACTGAAGCTTTCTTT,CASSQGRYTEAFF
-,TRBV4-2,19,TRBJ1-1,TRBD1,TGTGCCAGCAGCCAAGACCCCCGGACAGGGGGCAGGGAGAACACTGAAGCTTTCTTT,CASSQDPRTGGRENTEAFF
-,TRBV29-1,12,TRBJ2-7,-,TGCAGCGTTCGTGTAATTCCGTACGAGCAGTACTTC,CSVRVIPYEQYF
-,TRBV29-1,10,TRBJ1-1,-,TGCAGCGTTGACCACACTGAAGCTTTCTTT,CSVDHTEAFF
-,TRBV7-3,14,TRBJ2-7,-,TGTGCCAGCAGCCGGCGGACACCCAGTACCGAGCAGTACTTC,CASSRRTPSTEQYF
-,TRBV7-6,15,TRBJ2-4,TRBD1,TGTGCCAGCAGCTTAGCGTTGGGACAGTCGGACATTCAGTACTTC,CASSLALGQSDIQYF
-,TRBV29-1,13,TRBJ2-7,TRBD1,TGCAGCGTTGGGGACAGGGTGGTGAGGGAGCAGTACTTC,CSVGDRVVREQYF
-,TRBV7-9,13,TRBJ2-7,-,TGTGCCAGCAGCTTAAAGGCCCCCGGAGGGCAGTACTTC,CASSLKAPGGQYF
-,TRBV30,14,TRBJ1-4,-,TGTGCCTGGAGGCCGGAGGTTAGGGATGAAAAACTGTTTTTT,CAWRPEVRDEKLFF
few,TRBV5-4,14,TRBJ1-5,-,TGTGCCAGCAGCTTGCGGGGGTCGAATCAGCCCCAGCATTTT,CASSLRGSNQPQHF
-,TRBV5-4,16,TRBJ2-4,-,TGTGCCAGCAGCTTAGGATCGCAGGGCCCCAATGGCATTCAGTACTTC,CASSLGSQGPNGIQYF
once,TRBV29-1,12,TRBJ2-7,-,TGCAGCGTTGAAAAGGGGACCTACGAGCAGTACTTC,CSVEKGTYEQYF
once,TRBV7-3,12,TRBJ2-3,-,TGTGCCAGCAGCTTCACGGATGGCTCGCAGTATTTT,CASSFTDGSQYF
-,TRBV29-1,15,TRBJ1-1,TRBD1,TGCAGCGTTGAAGGGGGAGGGGGCAGTTACACTGAAGCTTTCTTT,CSVEGGGGSYTEAFF
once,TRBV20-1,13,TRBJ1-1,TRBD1,TGCAGACCCGGGACAGGGATGAACACTGAAGCTTTCTTT,CRPGTGMNTEAFF
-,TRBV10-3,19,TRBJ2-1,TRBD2,TGTGCCATCAGGGGACGACAGGGAATAGCGGGAGGTTCCTACAATGAGCAGTTCTTC,CAIRGRQGIAGGSYNEQFF
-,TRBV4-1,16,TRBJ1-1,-,TGCGCCAGCAGCCAAGATGGGCAGTACATGAACACTGAAGCTTTCTTT,CASSQDGQYMNTEAFF
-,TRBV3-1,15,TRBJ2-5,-,TGTGCCAGCAGCCTCCCGGGAGATCGACAAGAGACCCAGTACTTC,CASSLPGDRQETQYF
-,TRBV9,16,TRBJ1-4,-,TGTGCCAGCAGCGTAGCCGGGTTGGAAACTAATGAAAAACTGTTTTTT,CASSVAGLETNEKLFF
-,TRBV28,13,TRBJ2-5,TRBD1,TGTGCCAGCAGGGACAGGGGAGTGGAGACCCAGTACTTC,CASRDRGVETQYF
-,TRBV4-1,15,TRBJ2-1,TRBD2,TGCGCCAGCAGCCAATCCGGGACTAGTTATGGTGAGCAGTTCTTC,CASSQSGTSYGEQFF
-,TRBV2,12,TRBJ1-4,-,TGTGCCAGCAGGCTGGAGGGGGGGAAACTGTTTTTT,CASRLEGGKLFF
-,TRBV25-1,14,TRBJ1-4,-,TGTGCCAGCATGAAGGGGGGGCCCCCTGAAAAACTGTTTTTT,CASMKGGPPEKLFF
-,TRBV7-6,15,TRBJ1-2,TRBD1,TGTGCCAGCAGCCCGTCTTCGGACAGGTCCTATGGCTACACCTTC,CASSPSSDRSYGYTF
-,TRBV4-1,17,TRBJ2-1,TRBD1,TGCGCCAGCAGCCAAGTGGGGGCCGGGGACAGTCTCAATGAGCAGTTCTTC,CASSQVGAGDSLNEQFF
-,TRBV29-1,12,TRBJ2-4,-,TGCAGCGTTGAAGATCACCCCGACATTCAGTACTTC,CSVEDHPDIQYF
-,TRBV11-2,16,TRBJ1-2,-,TGTGCCAGCAGCTCTAGTGGTGGCTCCGGGGACTATGGCTACACCTTC,CASSSSGGSGDYGYTF
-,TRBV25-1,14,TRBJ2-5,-,TGTGCCAGCAGTGATAATAGGGGCCAAGAGACCCAGTACTTC,CASSDNRGQETQYF
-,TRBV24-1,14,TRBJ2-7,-,TGTGCCACCAGTGATGTGGGGGAATCCTACGAGCAGTACTTC,CATSDVGESYEQYF
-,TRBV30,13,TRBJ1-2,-,TGTGCCTGGAGTGGTGCACCTGGGTATGGCTACACCTTC,CAWSGAPGYGYTF
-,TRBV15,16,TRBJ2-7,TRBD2,TGTGCCACCAGCAGAGATCTCGCTAGCGGGAAGGACGAGCAGTACTTC,CATSRDLASGKDEQYF
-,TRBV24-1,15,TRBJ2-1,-,TGTGCCACCAGTGCCCCATTTTCGGGATCTCTTGAGCAGTTCTTC,CATSAPFSGSLEQFF
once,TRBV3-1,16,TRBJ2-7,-,TGTGCCAGCAGCCAGTGGACCCGAGGGTCGAACAGCGAGCAGTACTTC,CASSQWTRGSNSEQYF
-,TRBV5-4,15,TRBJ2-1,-,TGTGCCAGCAGCTTGTGGGGGAGAGGCTACAATGAGCAGTTCTTC,CASSLWGRGYNEQFF
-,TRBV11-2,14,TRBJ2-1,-,TGTGCCAGCAGCTTAGCGGACTTGTACAATGAGCAGTTCTTC,CASSLADLYNEQFF
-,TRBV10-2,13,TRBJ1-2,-,TGCGCCAGCAGTGAGTCCGGGGAATCGCGCTACACCTTC,CASSESGESRYTF
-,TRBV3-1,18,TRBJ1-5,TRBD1,TGTGCCAGCAGCCAAGGGACAGGGGGCGCCTATAGCAATCAGCCCCAGCATTTT,CASSQGTGGAYSNQPQHF
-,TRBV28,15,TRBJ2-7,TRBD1,TGTGCCAGCAGCTTCCGGGACAGGGCCTCCTACGAGCAGTACTTC,CASSFRDRASYEQYF
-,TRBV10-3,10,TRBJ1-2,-,TGTGCCATCAGAGGAAATGGCTACACCTTC,CAIRGNGYTF
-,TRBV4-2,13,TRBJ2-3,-,TGTGCCAGCAGCCAGGGATCCGGGAGTACGCAGTATTTT,CASSQGSGSTQYF
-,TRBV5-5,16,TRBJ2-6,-,TGTGCCAGCAGCTTAGGGGCAGGGTCTGGGGCCAACGTCCTGACTTTC,CASSLGAGSGANVLTF
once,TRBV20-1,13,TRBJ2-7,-,TGCAGTGCTAGAGTAGGCGGCCTCTACGAGCAGTACTTC,CSARVGGLYEQYF
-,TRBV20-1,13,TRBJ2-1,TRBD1,TGCAGTCGCTCCCCGACAGGGTACAATGAGCAGTTCTTC,CSRSPTGYNEQFF
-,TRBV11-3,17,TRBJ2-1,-,TGTGCCAGCAGCTTATCTAGGGATTTCGGCTCCTACAATGAGCAGTTCTTC,CASSLSRDFGSYNEQFF
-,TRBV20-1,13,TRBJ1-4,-,TGCAGTGCTAGGCAGGGTTACGGTGAAAAACTGTTTTTT,CSARQGYGEKLFF
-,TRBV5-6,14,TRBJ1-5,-,TGTGCCAGCAGCTTGTTTTATAGCAATCAGCCCCAGCATTTT,CASSLFYSNQPQHF
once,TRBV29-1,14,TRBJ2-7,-,TGCAGCGGGTCCCTAGGGGGACGCTGGGACCAGCAGTACTTC,CSGSLGGRWDQQYF
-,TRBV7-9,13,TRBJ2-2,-,TGTGCCAGCAGCCCTCGGATTTCCGGGGAGCTGTTTTTT,CASSPRISGELFF
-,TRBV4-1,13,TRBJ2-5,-,TGCGCCAGCAGCCAAGGCCGCATGGAGACCCAGTACTTC,CASSQGRMETQYF
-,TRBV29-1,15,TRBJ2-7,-,TGCAGCGTTGACGGGACCGGGGAAGATCCCTACGAGCAGTACTTC,CSVDGTGEDPYEQYF
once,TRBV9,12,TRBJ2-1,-,TGTGCCAGCAGCGGAGGATTCGATGAGCAGTTCTTC,CASSGGFDEQFF
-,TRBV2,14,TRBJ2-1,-,TGTGCCAGCAGTTCCGGACGTACCTACAATGAGCAGTTCTTC,CASSSGRTYNEQFF
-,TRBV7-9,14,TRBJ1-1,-,TGTGCCAGCAGCTTGGGGGAGGAGAGCACTGAAGCTTTCTTT,CASSLGEESTEAFF